These T cell receptor beta chains were read from a single sample in a study of T cell repertoires in cytomegalovirus infection. Their antigen targets remain unknown. TCRdb independently ran MiXCR on the reads; one entry per CDR3 protein. This repertoire shows about 890,000 distinct CDR3 sequences, under 40% found once; its top ten account for under 15%. Material: cultured CD8+ T cells from PBMCs, obtained from culture after CMV antigen stimulation. These receptors originate from a human donor in good health (CMV status not recorded). Some clones in this sample may be carry-over from other donors' samples. The CDR3 runs from the conserved cysteine through the conserved F or W. D genes are given only for firm matches. The size entry is marked missing in some rows and otherwise reads once, few, many or a size class.

d_call: .
clone_size: .
j_call: TRBJ2-7
v_call: TRBV6-5
cdr3_nt: TGTGCCAGCAGTTATCCCCAGTACTTC
cdr3_aa: CASSYPQYF

d_call: .
clone_size: few
j_call: TRBJ1-2
v_call: TRBV4-1
cdr3_nt: TGCGCCAGCAGCCTGGAGGACCCCGGTCGTGGCTACACCTTC
cdr3_aa: CASSLEDPGRGYTF

d_call: .
clone_size: few
j_call: TRBJ2-2
v_call: TRBV7-9
cdr3_nt: TGTGCCAGCAGCTTAGCCGGACAGAGCAACACCGGGGAGCTGTTTTTT
cdr3_aa: CASSLAGQSNTGELFF

d_call: .
clone_size: .
j_call: TRBJ1-1
v_call: TRBV6-2/TRBV6-3
cdr3_nt: TGTGCCAGCAGTTACCCCGCGCTCACTGAAGCTTTCTTT
cdr3_aa: CASSYPALTEAFF

d_call: .
clone_size: few
j_call: TRBJ1-6
v_call: TRBV7-9
cdr3_nt: TGTGCCAGCAGAGCTCGGGGTTTGAATTCACCCCTCCACTTT
cdr3_aa: CASRARGLNSPLHF

d_call: TRBD1
clone_size: .
j_call: TRBJ2-7
v_call: TRBV5-8
cdr3_nt: TGTGCCAGCGGGCCCGGTCCGGGACAGGTCTACGAGCAGTACTTC
cdr3_aa: CASGPGPGQVYEQYF

d_call: TRBD1
clone_size: .
j_call: TRBJ2-5
v_call: TRBV28
cdr3_nt: TGTGCCAGCAGACTAACGGACAGGGGATCAGAGACCCAGTACTTC
cdr3_aa: CASRLTDRGSETQYF

d_call: .
clone_size: .
j_call: TRBJ2-1
v_call: TRBV11-2
cdr3_nt: TGTGCCAGCAACTCACAGGGTGGGTACAATGAGCAGTTCTTC
cdr3_aa: CASNSQGGYNEQFF

d_call: .
clone_size: few
j_call: TRBJ2-2
v_call: TRBV20-1
cdr3_nt: TGCAGTGCTCAGGGGGGGGAAACCGGGGAGCTGTTTTTT
cdr3_aa: CSAQGGETGELFF

d_call: TRBD2
clone_size: .
j_call: TRBJ2-1
v_call: TRBV29-1
cdr3_nt: TGCAGCGCCATAGCGGGGGGCTTCTACAATGAGCAGTTCTTC
cdr3_aa: CSAIAGGFYNEQFF

d_call: .
clone_size: .
j_call: TRBJ2-3
v_call: TRBV19
cdr3_nt: TGTGCCAGTAGTTTCCCCACGACTACGAAAATCACAGATACGCAGTATTTT
cdr3_aa: CASSFPTTTKITDTQYF

d_call: TRBD1
clone_size: .
j_call: TRBJ2-2
v_call: TRBV6-2/TRBV6-3
cdr3_nt: TGTGCCACCGCTGGGGACAGTCTTAACACCGGGGAGCTGTTTTTT
cdr3_aa: CATAGDSLNTGELFF

d_call: .
clone_size: .
j_call: TRBJ1-2
v_call: TRBV28
cdr3_nt: TGTGCCAGCAGCCCCCCGGCAGGGCCGGATGGCTACACCTTC
cdr3_aa: CASSPPAGPDGYTF